This is a list of T cell receptor beta chains from one sample in a study of T-cell memory formation after mild COVID-19. TCRdb called the 5' RACE reads again in MiXCR, with one record for every CDR3 protein. Of more than 150,000 distinct CDR3 sequences listed, less than 20% are singletons. Material for sequencing was PBMCs or a T cell subset sorted from them (not recorded which). The receptors stem from a man between 18 and 29 years old who had mild COVID-19 (a few samples of this study predate the infection). Cell type and time point are not known. The CDR3 runs from the conserved cysteine through the conserved F or W. The D gene is left open where the match is weak. Size is stated for part of the rows, as once, few or many counts, or as a class when the clone is expanded.

CDR3 DNA,CDR3 protein,V gene,clone size,J gene,D gene
TGTGCCAGCAGCCGGTGGGAGGGAGACTACGAGCAGTACTTC,CASSRWEGDYEQYF,TRBV7-9,.,TRBJ2-7,TRBD2
TGTGCCAGCAGCTTAGTGGTCGGACAGGGCTATGGCTACACCTTC,CASSLVVGQGYGYTF,TRBV7-2,.,TRBJ1-2,TRBD1
TGTGCCAGCAGCTTAGTAGGGGTGGGCACAGATACGCAGTATTTT,CASSLVGVGTDTQYF,TRBV7-8,.,TRBJ2-3,.
TGCGCCAGCAGCCTCATGGGAGCGCAGTTCTTC,CASSLMGAQFF,TRBV5-1,once,TRBJ2-1,.
TGTGCCAGCAGCTTCGGGGACAGTTATCAGCCCCAGCATTTT,CASSFGDSYQPQHF,TRBV7-9,few,TRBJ1-5,TRBD1
TGCAGTGCAAACGAGGTTGGGCGGGGAACCTACAATGAGCAGTTCTTC,CSANEVGRGTYNEQFF,TRBV20-1,.,TRBJ2-1,.
TGCGCCAGCAGCTTGGTGGGGGTTTGGGCAGATACGCAGTATTTT,CASSLVGVWADTQYF,TRBV5-1,few,TRBJ2-3,.
TGCAGTGCTAGACCCTCGAGCCACAATCAGCCCCAGCATTTT,CSARPSSHNQPQHF,TRBV20-1,.,TRBJ1-5,.
TGTGCCAGCAGCCCTAGGGGCGAGGTGACTGAAGCTTTCTTT,CASSPRGEVTEAFF,TRBV12-3/TRBV12-4,few,TRBJ1-1,.
TGTGCCAGCAGCCGGACTGGTGGCAATGAGCAGTTCTTC,CASSRTGGNEQFF,TRBV7-3,few,TRBJ2-1,.
TGTGCCAGCAGCGTAGGGATCAACACTGAAGCTTTCTTT,CASSVGINTEAFF,TRBV9,.,TRBJ1-1,.
TGTGCCAGCAGCTTTAGGGGACAGATTCAAGAGACCCAGTACTTC,CASSFRGQIQETQYF,TRBV7-9,few,TRBJ2-5,TRBD1
TGTGCCAGCAGCCCCGAAGGTCGGCAGGGACACGGCTACACCTTC,CASSPEGRQGHGYTF,TRBV7-2,.,TRBJ1-2,.
TGCGCCAGCAGCCTGGACCCACTGGGGGAGCAGTACTTC,CASSLDPLGEQYF,TRBV5-1,.,TRBJ2-7,.
TGCAGTGCTAGTGGGGGAACATATAGCAATCAGCCCCAGCATTTT,CSASGGTYSNQPQHF,TRBV20-1,.,TRBJ1-5,.
TGCGCCAGCAGCCAAGAACTAGAAACAGATACGCAGTATTTT,CASSQELETDTQYF,TRBV4-3,few,TRBJ2-3,.
TGTGCCAGCAGTTACGACAGGGGAGATTCACCCCTCCACTTT,CASSYDRGDSPLHF,TRBV6-5,few,TRBJ1-6,TRBD1
TGTGCCAGCAGCGACAGGGGGTTTTATACGCAGTATTTT,CASSDRGFYTQYF,TRBV6-1,.,TRBJ2-3,TRBD1
TGCAGTGCCACCCTCCGGGACAGGGGGAACACCGGGGAGCTGTTTTTT,CSATLRDRGNTGELFF,TRBV20-1,few,TRBJ2-2,TRBD1
TGTGCCAGCAGTAATGAAAAACTGTTTTTT,CASSNEKLFF,TRBV28,few,TRBJ1-4,.
TGTGCCAGCAGCGTGGGGGAATGGGCCAAGTCACCCCTCCACTTT,CASSVGEWAKSPLHF,TRBV9,.,TRBJ1-6,.
TGTGCCAGCAGCCTGGGCGGGGGGACTAGCACAGATACGCAGTATTTT,CASSLGGGTSTDTQYF,TRBV4-2,few,TRBJ2-3,TRBD2
TGTGCCAGCAGCCCAAGAGGACGGGGGACTGGAAACACCATATATTTT,CASSPRGRGTGNTIYF,TRBV7-9,few,TRBJ1-3,.
TGTGCCAGCAGCCCGGACAGGGGGGGATATCAGCCCCAGCATTTT,CASSPDRGGYQPQHF,TRBV7-2,.,TRBJ1-5,TRBD1
TGTGCCAGCAGCTATGGGGGGACAGACGGGAAGCTGTTTTTT,CASSYGGTDGKLFF,TRBV7-2,many,TRBJ2-2,.
TGCGCCAGCAGCTACGACACGTATTATACGCAGTATTTT,CASSYDTYYTQYF,TRBV5-1,few,TRBJ2-3,.
TGTGCCAGCAGCGTAGCGACTAGCGGGGGCGGAAATACGCAGTATTTT,CASSVATSGGGNTQYF,TRBV9,few,TRBJ2-3,TRBD2
TGTGCCAGCAGCTTGGGAGGAACAGGGGTCAATCAGCCCCAGCATTTT,CASSLGGTGVNQPQHF,TRBV5-6,many,TRBJ1-5,TRBD1
TGCGCCAGCAGCTTGGGTCGCCTAGGTGGCATTCAGTACTTC,CASSLGRLGGIQYF,TRBV5-1,few,TRBJ2-4,.
TGTGCCAGCAGTTCTCTCAGGGGGCGGAGGTCGGTTTATGGCTACACCTTC,CASSSLRGRRSVYGYTF,TRBV7-6,.,TRBJ1-2,TRBD1
TGCGCCAGCAGCTTGGCCGGTACAGCCGAAAAACTGTTTTTT,CASSLAGTAEKLFF,TRBV5-1,few,TRBJ1-4,.
TGTGCCAGCAGCTGGGGACAGACTTATAGCAATCAGCCCCAGCATTTT,CASSWGQTYSNQPQHF,TRBV7-2,few,TRBJ1-5,TRBD1
TGTGCCAGCAGGCCTCTAGCGGGGGTAACCGGGGAGCTGTTTTTT,CASRPLAGVTGELFF,TRBV3-1,few,TRBJ2-2,TRBD2
TGTGCCAGCAGCACAAGGACAGACTATAATTCACCCCTCCACTTT,CASSTRTDYNSPLHF,TRBV7-2,.,TRBJ1-6,.
TGCGCCAGCAGCTTCGGACAGGGGACCTTGAACACTGAAGCTTTCTTT,CASSFGQGTLNTEAFF,TRBV5-1,.,TRBJ1-1,TRBD1
TGCGCCAGCAGCCCAGATCTAGCGGAGACCTACAATGAGCAGTTCTTC,CASSPDLAETYNEQFF,TRBV4-3,many,TRBJ2-1,TRBD2
TGTGCCACCAGTGATCCGCGGGGGTACGGAGATACGCAGTATTTT,CATSDPRGYGDTQYF,TRBV24-1,few,TRBJ2-3,TRBD2
TGCAGTGCTAGGAGGACCTACGAGCAGTACTTC,CSARRTYEQYF,TRBV20-1,.,TRBJ2-7,.
TGCAGCGGACAGGCCTCAACTAATGAAAAACTGTTTTTT,CSGQASTNEKLFF,TRBV20-1,.,TRBJ1-4,TRBD1
TGTGCCAGCAGTTACGTGGCACCCATGGGCACTGAAGCTTTCTTT,CASSYVAPMGTEAFF,TRBV6-5,.,TRBJ1-1,.